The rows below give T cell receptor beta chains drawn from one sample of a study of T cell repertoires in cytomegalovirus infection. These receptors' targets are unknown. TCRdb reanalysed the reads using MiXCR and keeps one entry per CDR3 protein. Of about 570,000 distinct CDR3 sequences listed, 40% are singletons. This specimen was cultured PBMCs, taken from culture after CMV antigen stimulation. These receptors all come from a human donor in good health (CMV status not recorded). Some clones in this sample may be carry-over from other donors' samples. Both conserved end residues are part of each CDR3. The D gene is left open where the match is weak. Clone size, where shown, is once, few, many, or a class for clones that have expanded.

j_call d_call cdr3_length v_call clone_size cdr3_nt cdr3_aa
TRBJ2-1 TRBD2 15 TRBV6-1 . TGTGCCAGCAGTGACCTCGGGACTACCGAAAATGAGCAGTTCTTC CASSDLGTTENEQFF
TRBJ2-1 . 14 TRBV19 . TGTGCCAGTAGTATGGATCTCTTACAGGGTGAGCAGTTCTTC CASSMDLLQGEQFF
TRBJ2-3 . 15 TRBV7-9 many TGTGCCAGCAGCCTAAGGAGCGGCTTAGCAGATACGCAGTATTTT CASSLRSGLADTQYF
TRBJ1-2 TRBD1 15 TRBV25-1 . TGTGCCAGCAGTGAATACCTAACAGGGGGCGAGGGCTACACCTTC CASSEYLTGGEGYTF
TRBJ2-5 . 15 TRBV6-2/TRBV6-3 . TGTGCCAGCAGCACCCCCGGGACCGCCGGGTCTACCCAGTACTTC CASSTPGTAGSTQYF
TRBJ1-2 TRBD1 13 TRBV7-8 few TGTGCCAGCAGCCTACAGGGGGCAATAGGCTACACCTTC CASSLQGAIGYTF
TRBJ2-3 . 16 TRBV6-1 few TGTGCCAGCAGTGGTCCTGGAGGGACTTCCACAGATACGCAGTATTTT CASSGPGGTSTDTQYF
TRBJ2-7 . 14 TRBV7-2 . TGTGCCAGCAGCTATCCTGGTGTCCGCGGCGAGCAGTACTTC CASSYPGVRGEQYF
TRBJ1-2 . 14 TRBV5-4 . TGTGCCAGCAGCTGGCTGGACAGCGGGAAAGGCTACACCTTC CASSWLDSGKGYTF
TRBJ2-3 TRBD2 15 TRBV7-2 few TGTGCCAGCAGCCCACGAGCGGGGGCCACAGATACGCAGTATTTT CASSPRAGATDTQYF